One T cell receptor (beta chain) is described in this entry. As yet, its antigen is unknown. This sample is drawn from a study of identifying expanded T cells in peripheral blood. Study observations and caveats: Roughly 1.2 clones differed between technical replicates, versus about 15 and 19 over time. Across healthy donors, higher total template counts meant significantly greater roughly 2-week count variance.

Generated by immunoSEQ multiplex PCR, the TCRdb table keeps only in-frame clones and is missing some. The table has 80,000 to 90,000 clones, 86% seen once. Healthy donors had no documented immune events, such as infections, while sampled. The sequenced sample was blood. The receptor comes from a person aged 18 to 70 in good health.

CDR3 DNA: TGTGCCAGCAGCCGGGGACAGTCTCACTCTGGAAACACCATATATTTT. Amino acid sequence: CASSRGQSHSGNTIYF. V and J are TRBV13 and TRBJ1-3; 7 positions agree with TRBD1. J lost 0 bases, V lost 5 bases, and 7 bases had no gene match. The CDR3 is 16 amino acids. Germline CDR1 is PRHDT and CDR2 is FYEKMQ (reference sequence).